This T cell receptor (beta chain) came from a study of T cells in Graves' hyperthyroidism and ophthalmopathy. Across the whole study: Peripheral blood was taken when the disease was first diagnosed, before any treatment began.

TCR beta CDR3 regions were amplified from RNA. The HTBI primer set drove a first-round RT-PCR of the TCR CDR3. Each CDR3 protein is one row after TCRdb ran MiXCR on the multiplex PCR reads. The sample lists approximately 400,000 distinct CDR3 sequences, 15% to 17% occurring once. Hyperthyroidism was newly diagnosed in patients aged 18 to 65 (duration under 2 months). Diagnosing involved the use of clinical symptoms, serum thyroxine and TRAb, thyroid ultrasound and orbital computed tomography. This clonotype was observed many times. This TCR was sampled from a woman in her late teens or twenties with Graves' hyperthyroidism that later progressed to Graves' ophthalmopathy. The sequenced sample consisted of blood.

This CDR3 is CASSLSGIKGSGNTIYF. CDR3 nucleotides: TGTGCCAGCAGTTTATCGGGAATAAAGGGGTCTGGAAACACCATATATTTT. The chain employs TRBV28 and TRBJ1-3; perhaps TRBD1 as D (5 bases). Germline lookup yields CDR1 MDHEN and CDR2 SYDVKM. This CDR3 comprises 17 residues. The V gene lost 1 base and the J gene lost 1 base, with 14 bases spanning the gap. The full variable domain, in which reference TRBV28 and TRBJ1-3 provide the parts outside the CDR3, is DVKVTQSSRYLVKRTGEKVFLECVQDMDHENMFWYRQDPGLGLRLIYFSYDVKMKEKGDIPEGYSVSREKKERFSLILESASTNQTSMYLCASSLSGIKGSGNTIYFGEGSWLTVV.